The 16 T cell receptor beta chains listed next were all sequenced from one sample in a study of yellow fever vaccine responses in identical twins. TCRdb recomputed calls from the RT-PCR reads with MiXCR, one row per CDR3 protein. The sample contains about 3,100 distinct CDR3 sequences, over 70% of which appear only once. The sequences come from T cells from blood (PBMCs), unsorted or a sorted subset (not recorded which), collected before or after yellow fever vaccination (not recorded which). The source of these receptors is a woman under 30 who received the yellow fever vaccine.

The rearrangement links TRBV13 to TRBJ2-2, with 11 bases aligning to TRBD1. Germline V gene sequence: CDR1 PRHDT, CDR2 FYEKMQ (reference sequence). With V trimmed by 6 bases and J by 3 bases, 0 bases remained unmatched. There are 14 residues in the CDR3. In DNA, the CDR3 is TGTGCCAGCAGGGGACAGGGGGACACCGGGGAGCTGTTTTTT. Its translation: CASRGQGDTGELFF. The full variable domain, rest sourced from reference TRBV13 and TRBJ2-2, is AAGVIQSPRHLIKEKRETATLKCYPIPRHDTVYWYQQGPGQDPQFLISFYEKMQSDKGSIPDRFSAQQFSDYHSELNMSSLELGDSALYFCASRGQGDTGELFFGEGSRLTVL.

The J gene is TRBJ2-7, the V gene TRBV4-1; D is ambiguous. From germline, CDR1 is MGHRA and CDR2 YSYEKL. The germline V and J ends were trimmed by 0 bases and 7 bases, with 16 bases remaining between them. The CDR3 totals 15 residues. This chain's CDR3 is CASSQDSATNGEQYF. The CDR3 nucleotides read TGCGCCAGCAGCCAAGATTCGGCGACGAACGGGGAGCAGTACTTC.

The rearrangement links TRBV7-6 to TRBJ1-3; no definite D call. V was pared by 5 bases and J by 4 bases, with 6 bases between. CDR3 length equals 12 residues. Germline V gene sequence: CDR1 SGHVS, CDR2 FNYEAQ. The chain's CDR3 is CASSADGNTIYF. The DNA for the CDR3 is TGTGCCAGCAGCGCCGACGGAAACACCATATATTTT.

In this sample, this clonotype turned up once. The chain is built from TRBV15 and TRBJ2-7; TRBD1 agrees at 7 bases. Trimming cost V 1 base and J 3 bases; bases outside gene matches: 6. The CDR3 is made up of 15 amino acids. Per the germline V gene, CDR1 is LNHNV and CDR2 is YYDKDF (reference sequence). The DNA of the CDR3 is TGTGCCACCAGCAGAGGCCGGGACAGTGTCTACGAGCAGTACTTC. The encoded protein is CATSRGRDSVYEQYF.

The chain is built from TRBV28 and TRBJ1-6, with TRBD1 matching over 7 bases. With V trimmed by 2 bases and J by 0 bases, 7 bases remained unmatched. Germline V lookup: CDR1 MDHEN, CDR2 SYDVKM. This CDR3 region has 18 residues. The CDR3 nucleotides are TGTGCCAGCAGTTTAGTTTTTCCAGGGGGCTCCTATAATTCACCCCTCCACTTT. Encoded protein: CASSLVFPGGSYNSPLHF.

V usage is TRBV4-2 and J usage is TRBJ2-2; unclear D gene. This CDR3 spans 14 amino acids. Germline-derived CDR1 and CDR2 are LGHNA and YNFKEQ. Deletions cut 4 bases from V and 1 base from J, with 7 bases between. Written as DNA, the CDR3 is TGTGCCAGCAGCCGTACCCAGAACACCGGGGAGCTGTTTTTT. Protein: CASSRTQNTGELFF.

This chain joins TRBV2 and TRBJ2-3; D ambiguous. Germline V gives CDR1 SNHLY, CDR2 FYNNEI. V gave up 7 bases and J gave up 0 bases, with 14 bases separating them. The CDR3 has 15 residues. This CDR3 is CASISVGESTDTQYF. In nucleotides, the CDR3 is TGTGCCAGCATTTCTGTTGGAGAGAGCACAGATACGCAGTATTTT.

This clonotype was counted a few times. This chain links TRBV10-3 with TRBJ1-1; TRBD1 is a possible D gene (5 bases). The germline gives CDR1 ENHRY, CDR2 SYGVKD. The CDR3 has 14 amino acids. Trimming removed 7 bases at V and 2 bases at J, with 14 bases between. As DNA, the CDR3 is TGTGCCATCACCCCCGCGGGGCCCAACACTGAAGCTTTCTTT. Protein product: CAITPAGPNTEAFF.

The V gene is TRBV10-3, the J gene TRBJ2-1; 7 bases align to TRBD2. Per the germline V gene, CDR1 is ENHRY and CDR2 is SYGVKD. The V segment lost 5 bases and the J segment 0 bases; nucleotides outside the gene matches: 4. The length of the CDR3 is 15 residues. The CDR3 loop is CAISQGGSSYNEQFF. CDR3 DNA: TGTGCCATCAGTCAGGGCGGGAGCTCCTACAATGAGCAGTTCTTC.

The V call is TRBV4-1, the J call TRBJ1-1; D remains ambiguous. Trimming shortened V by 4 bases and J by 10 bases, and 16 bases separated the two germline ends. CDR1 MGHRA and CDR2 YSYEKL come from the germline V gene. The CDR3 has 13 residues. CDR3 loop: CASSLSPAGGAFF. The CDR3 nucleotides are TGCGCCAGCAGCCTGAGTCCGGCCGGCGGAGCTTTCTTT.

The gene calls are TRBV20-1 and TRBJ2-1, with D perhaps TRBD1 (5 bases). The V end was cut by 2 bases, the J end by 1 base, with 9 bases between. The CDR3 is 14 amino acids. Germline CDR1 and CDR2: DFQATT and SNEGSKA (reference sequence). In DNA form, the CDR3 reads TGCAGTGCTAGATCAGGGCAGTCCTACAATGAGCAGTTCTTC. It translates to CSARSGQSYNEQFF.

This clonotype was picked up one time. The V call is TRBV11-2, the J call TRBJ2-1, with D tentatively TRBD1 (5 bases). CDR1 is SGHAT and CDR2 is FQNNGV in the germline V gene. The CDR3 has 13 amino acids. Trimming took 7 bases from V and 0 from J, leaving 7 bases between them. The CDR3 spells CASTRGSYNEQFF. CDR3 DNA: TGTGCCAGCACTAGGGGCTCCTACAATGAGCAGTTCTTC.

The rearrangement links TRBV13 to TRBJ1-1; D call uncertain. V lost 5 bases and J 0 bases, leaving 13 bases between the germline ends. The CDR3 runs 15 residues. Per germline, CDR1 PRHDT and CDR2 FYEKMQ (reference sequence). CDR3 in amino acids: CASSLGTMMNTEAFF. The CDR3 DNA sequence: TGTGCCAGCAGCCTTGGTACTATGATGAACACTGAAGCTTTCTTT.

As concerns this clonotype: Compared with germline, one end of the junction differs, possibly owing to a read error. V is TRBV7-7 and J is TRBJ1-4, with D hard to call. Germline V gives CDR1 SSHAT, CDR2 FNYEAQ (reference sequence). This CDR3 has 13 residues. CDR3 residues: CASSLALGEKLFF. In DNA form, the CDR3 reads TGTGCTAGCAGCTTAGCGTTGGGGGAAAAACTGTTTTTT.

The chain employs TRBV20-1 and TRBJ2-2; 7 nucleotides align to TRBD1. The V segment lost 5 bases and the J segment 3 bases; nucleotides outside the gene matches: 9. CDR3 length: 15 amino acids. Germline V gene lookup returns CDR1 DFQATT and CDR2 SNEGSKA (reference sequence). CDR3 residues: CSAGGQLTYTGELFF. The CDR3 DNA sequence: TGCAGTGCTGGGGGACAGCTTACCTACACCGGGGAGCTGTTTTTT.

This clonotype was recorded a few times. The gene calls are TRBV6-2 or TRBV6-3 and TRBJ2-2; D remains ambiguous. The CDR3 has 14 amino acids. Trimming shortened V by 10 bases and J by 0 bases, and 12 bases separated the two germline ends. Germline loops: CDR1 MNHEY, CDR2 SVGEGT. The CDR3 DNA reads as TGTGCCACCAGGTACCTTCCGAACACCGGGGAGCTGTTTTTT. The encoded protein is CATRYLPNTGELFF.